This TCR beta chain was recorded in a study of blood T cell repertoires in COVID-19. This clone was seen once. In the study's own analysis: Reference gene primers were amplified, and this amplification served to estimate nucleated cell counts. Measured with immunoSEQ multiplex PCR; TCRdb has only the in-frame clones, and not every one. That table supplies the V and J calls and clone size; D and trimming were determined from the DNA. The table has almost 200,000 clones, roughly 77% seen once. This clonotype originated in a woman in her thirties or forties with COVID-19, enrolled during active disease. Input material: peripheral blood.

The CDR3 here is CASSQVGTSGVPNEQFF. For the CDR3, the DNA is TGTGCCAGCAGCCAAGTAGGGACTAGCGGGGTACCCAATGAGCAGTTCTTC. V gene TRBV4-2 combines with J gene TRBJ2-1, with 13 positions matching TRBD2. This CDR3 region has 17 residues. V gave up 1 base and J gave up 6 bases; unmatched junction bases: 6. Germline V gene sequence: CDR1 LGHNA, CDR2 YNFKEQ.